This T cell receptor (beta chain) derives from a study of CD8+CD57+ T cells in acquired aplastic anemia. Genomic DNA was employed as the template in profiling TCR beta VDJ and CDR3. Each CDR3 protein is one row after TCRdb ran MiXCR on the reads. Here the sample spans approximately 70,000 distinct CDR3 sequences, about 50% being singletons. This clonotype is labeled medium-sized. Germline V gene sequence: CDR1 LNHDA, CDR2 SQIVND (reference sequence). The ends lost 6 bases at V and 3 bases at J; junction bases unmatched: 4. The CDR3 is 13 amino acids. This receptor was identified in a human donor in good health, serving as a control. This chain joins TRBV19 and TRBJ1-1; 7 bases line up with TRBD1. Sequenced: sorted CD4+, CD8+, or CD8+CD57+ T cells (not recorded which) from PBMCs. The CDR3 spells CASRNTGDTEAFF. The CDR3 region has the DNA TGTGCCAGTAGGAATACAGGGGACACTGAAGCTTTCTTT.